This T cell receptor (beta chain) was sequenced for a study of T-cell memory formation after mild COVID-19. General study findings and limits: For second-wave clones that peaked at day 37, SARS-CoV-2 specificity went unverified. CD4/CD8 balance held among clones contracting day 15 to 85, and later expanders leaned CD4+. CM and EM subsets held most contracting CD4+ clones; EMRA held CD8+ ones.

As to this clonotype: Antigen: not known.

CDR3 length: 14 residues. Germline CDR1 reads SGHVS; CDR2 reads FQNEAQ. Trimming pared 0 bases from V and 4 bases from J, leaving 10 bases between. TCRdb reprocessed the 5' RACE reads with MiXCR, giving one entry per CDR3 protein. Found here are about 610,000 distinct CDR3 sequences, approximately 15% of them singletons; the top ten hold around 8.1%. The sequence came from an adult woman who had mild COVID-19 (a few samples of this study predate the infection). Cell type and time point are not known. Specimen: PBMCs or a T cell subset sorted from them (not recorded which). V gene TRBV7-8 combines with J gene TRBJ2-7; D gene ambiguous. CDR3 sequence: CASSLAYADYEQYF. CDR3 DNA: TGTGCCAGCAGCTTAGCGTACGCAGATTACGAGCAGTACTTC.